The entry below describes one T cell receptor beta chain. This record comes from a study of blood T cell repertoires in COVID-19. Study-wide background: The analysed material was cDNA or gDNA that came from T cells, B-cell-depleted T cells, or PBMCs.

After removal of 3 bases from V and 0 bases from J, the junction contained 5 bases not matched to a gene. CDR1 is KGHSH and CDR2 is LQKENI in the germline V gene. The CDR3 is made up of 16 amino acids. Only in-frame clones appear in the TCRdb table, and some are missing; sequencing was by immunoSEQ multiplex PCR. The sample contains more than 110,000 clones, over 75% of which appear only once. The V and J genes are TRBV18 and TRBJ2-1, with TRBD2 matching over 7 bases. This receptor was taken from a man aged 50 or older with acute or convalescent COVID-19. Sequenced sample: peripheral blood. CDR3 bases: TGTGCCAGCTCACCCGCGCGGGGGAGCTCCTACAATGAGCAGTTCTTC. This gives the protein CASSPARGSSYNEQFF.